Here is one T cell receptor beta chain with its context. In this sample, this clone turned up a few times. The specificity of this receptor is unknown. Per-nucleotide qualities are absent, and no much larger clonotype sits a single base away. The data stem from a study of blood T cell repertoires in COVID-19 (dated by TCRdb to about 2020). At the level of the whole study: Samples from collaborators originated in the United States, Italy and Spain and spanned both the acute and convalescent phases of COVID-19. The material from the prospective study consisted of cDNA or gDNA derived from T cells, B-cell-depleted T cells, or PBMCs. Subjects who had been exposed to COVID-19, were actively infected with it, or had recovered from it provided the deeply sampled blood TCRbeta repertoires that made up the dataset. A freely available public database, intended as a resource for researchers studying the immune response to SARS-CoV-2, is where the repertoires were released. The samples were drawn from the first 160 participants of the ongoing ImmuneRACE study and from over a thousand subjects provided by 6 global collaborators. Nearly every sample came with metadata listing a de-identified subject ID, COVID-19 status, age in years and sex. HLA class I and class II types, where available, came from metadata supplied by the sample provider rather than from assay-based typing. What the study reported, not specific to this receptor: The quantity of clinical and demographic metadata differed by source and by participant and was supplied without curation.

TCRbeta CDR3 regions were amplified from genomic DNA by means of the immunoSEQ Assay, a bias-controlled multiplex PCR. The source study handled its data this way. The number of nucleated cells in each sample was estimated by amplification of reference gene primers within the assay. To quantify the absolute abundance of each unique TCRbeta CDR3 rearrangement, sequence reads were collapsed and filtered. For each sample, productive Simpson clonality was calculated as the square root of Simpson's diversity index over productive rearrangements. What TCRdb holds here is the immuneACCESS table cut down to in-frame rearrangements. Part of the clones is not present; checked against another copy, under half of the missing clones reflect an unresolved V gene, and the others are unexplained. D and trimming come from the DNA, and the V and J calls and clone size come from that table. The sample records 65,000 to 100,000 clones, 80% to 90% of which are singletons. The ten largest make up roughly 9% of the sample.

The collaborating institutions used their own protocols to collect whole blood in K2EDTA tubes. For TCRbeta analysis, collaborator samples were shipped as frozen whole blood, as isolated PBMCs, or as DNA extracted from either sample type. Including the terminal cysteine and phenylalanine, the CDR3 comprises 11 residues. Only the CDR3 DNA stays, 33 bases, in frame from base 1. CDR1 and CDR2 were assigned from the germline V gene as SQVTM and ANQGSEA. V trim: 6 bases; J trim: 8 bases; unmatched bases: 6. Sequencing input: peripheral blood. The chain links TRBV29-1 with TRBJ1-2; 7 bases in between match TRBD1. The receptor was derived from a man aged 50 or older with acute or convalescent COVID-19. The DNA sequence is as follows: TGCAGCGTAAGACAGGGACTGGGCTACACCTTC. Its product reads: CSVRQGLGYTF.